These 29 T cell receptor beta chains were all obtained from the same sample, sequenced in a study of blood T cell repertoires in COVID-19. The repertoire was sequenced with immunoSEQ multiplex PCR; TCRdb's copy has only in-frame clones and lacks some. The sample yields some 200,000 clones, around 80% seen once. Sequencing was done on a sample of peripheral blood. These receptors were collected from a woman aged 70-85 years with acute or convalescent COVID-19.

There are a few counts of this clone. This rearrangement joins TRBV12-3 or TRBV12-4 to TRBJ2-1, with D possibly being TRBD2 (6 bases). V lost 4 bases, J lost 9 bases, and 13 bases lay in between. The CDR3 length is 13 residues. DNA of the CDR3: TGTGCCAGCAGTTGGGGACGGGGGAGTGAGCAGTTCTTC. Translation: CASSWGRGSEQFF.

The gene calls are TRBV12-1 and TRBJ2-7; TRBD1, the table's D call, lacks a check against the DNA. TRBV12-1 is a documented pseudogene. The CDR3 is 18 residues long. The CDR3 DNA sequence: TGTGCCAGCAGCTTGTGTTCTATGGCCTGGACATATCCCTACGAGCAGTACTTC. Its translation is CASSLCSMAWTYPYEQYF.

The chain combines TRBV19 with TRBJ1-2; maybe TRBD1 (6 bases). The CDR3 runs to 13 residues. V dropped 3 bases and J dropped 10 bases, with 15 bases sitting between them. CDR1 and CDR2 (germline): LNHDA, SQIVND (reference sequence). The CDR3 DNA follows: TGTGCCAGTAGTATCAGGGGCCCGGACCTCTACACCTTC. It translates to CASSIRGPDLYTF.

This clone appeared many times. The chain combines TRBV11-2 with TRBJ2-1; 7 nucleotides agree with TRBD2. The germline V gene has CDR1 SGHAT and CDR2 FQNNGV. The CDR3 runs 15 residues. V trimming: 8 bases; J trimming: 6 bases; junction bases outside the gene matches: 13. As DNA, the CDR3 is TGTGCCAGCCGATCAATAGCGGGTAGTTTCAATGAGCAGTTCTTC. Protein product: CASRSIAGSFNEQFF.

V and J are TRBV25-1 and TRBJ2-3, with TRBD2 matching 14 bases. Germline lookup yields CDR1 MGHDK and CDR2 SYGVNS. Trimming took 3 bases from V and 5 from J; bases not matched to a gene: 4. CDR3 length equals 16 residues. DNA of the CDR3: TGTGCCAGCAGTGACCCCGGGACTAGCGGGGGAGATACGCAGTATTTT. Translating it yields CASSDPGTSGGDTQYF.

The chain is built from TRBV5-4 and TRBJ1-1; D gene ambiguous. CDR3 length equals 17 residues. Trimming pared 0 bases from V and 4 bases from J, leaving 19 bases between. Germline values: CDR1 SGHNT, CDR2 YYREEE (reference sequence). The CDR3: CASSLAVNWQVGTEAFF. As DNA, the CDR3 is TGTGCCAGCAGCTTGGCAGTGAACTGGCAGGTCGGCACTGAAGCTTTCTTT.

The chain combines TRBV30 with TRBJ2-7; tentatively, D is TRBD1 (6 bases). Germline V gene lookup returns CDR1 GTSNPN and CDR2 SVGIG (reference sequence). The CDR3 consists of 12 residues. V lost 2 bases and J lost 7, with 12 bases in between. CDR3 in DNA: TGTGCCTGGAGTCATTGGGGGCGGGAGCAGTACTTC. Translated, it gives CAWSHWGREQYF. The complete variable domain, with remaining parts taken from reference TRBV30 and TRBJ2-7, reads SQTIHQWPATLVQPVGSPLSLECTVEGTSNPNLYWYRQAAGRGLQLLFYSVGIGQISSEVPQNLSASRPQDRQFILSSKKLLLSDSGFYLCAWSHWGREQYFGPGTRLTVT.

A few counts support this clone. The rearrangement joins TRBV6-5 to TRBJ1-6, with D perhaps TRBD1 (6 bases). V was clipped by 9 bases and J by 10 bases, with 16 bases between them. The CDR3 contains 13 residues. Germline V gene sequence: CDR1 MNHEY, CDR2 SVGAGI. CDR3 in amino acids: CASNAQGGSPLHF. The CDR3 region has the DNA TGTGCCAGTAACGCACAGGGAGGGTCACCCCTCCACTTT.

The chain is built from TRBV6-6 and TRBJ1-2; tentative D call: TRBD1 (5 bases). V lost 6 bases and J 3 bases, leaving 14 bases between the germline ends. The CDR3 is made up of 14 amino acids. Looked up from germline, CDR1 is MNHNY and CDR2 is SVGAGI (reference sequence). The CDR3 loop is CASRTSVTDYGYTF. The CDR3 DNA reads as TGTGCCAGCAGGACATCCGTGACAGACTATGGCTACACCTTC.

V gene TRBV14 combines with J gene TRBJ1-6, with D possibly being TRBD1 (5 bases). Germline CDR1 SGHDN, CDR2 FVKESK. The CDR3 runs to 14 residues. The V and J ends lost 3 bases and 7 bases respectively, with 10 bases between them. The CDR3 protein is CASSHQGANSPLHF. CDR3 nucleotide sequence: TGTGCCAGCAGCCACCAGGGCGCCAATTCACCCCTCCACTTT.

This chain connects TRBV7-2 to TRBJ1-2; 8 positions agree with TRBD1. Germline V gives CDR1 SGHTA, CDR2 FQGNSA. The CDR3 has 14 residues. V shed 5 bases and J 4 bases; nucleotides not matched to a gene: 6. The CDR3 loop reads CASSTQGQGYGYTF. The CDR3 DNA is TGTGCCAGCAGCACCCAAGGACAGGGCTATGGCTACACCTTC. The full variable domain, in which reference TRBV7-2 and TRBJ1-2 provide the parts outside the CDR3, is GAGVSQSPSNKVTEKGKDVELRCDPISGHTALYWYRQSLGQGLEFLIYFQGNSAPDKSGLPSDRFSAERTGGSVSTLTIQRTQQEDSAVYLCASSTQGQGYGYTFGSGTRLTVV.

This chain joins TRBV7-8 and TRBJ1-6, with TRBD1 matching 9 bases. The junction had 8 bases not matched to a gene; V was cut back by 6 bases and J by 5 bases. The germline V gene encodes CDR1 SGHVS and CDR2 FQNEAQ. CDR3 size: 16 residues. The CDR3 spells CASRPGTGSDNSPLHF. CDR3 bases: TGTGCCAGCAGACCCGGGACAGGGAGCGATAATTCACCCCTCCACTTT. Full variable domain (rest looked up from reference TRBV7-8 and TRBJ1-6): GAGVSQSPRYKVAKRGQDVALRCDPISGHVSLFWYQQALGQGPEFLTYFQNEAQLDKSGLPSDRFFAERPEGSVSTLKIQRTQQEDSAVYLCASRPGTGSDNSPLHFGNGTRLTVT.

This clone was detected once. This rearrangement joins TRBV5-1 to TRBJ2-3; 9 bases align to TRBD2. The CDR3 length is 14 residues. The J segment lost 3 bases and the V segment lost 8 bases, leaving 7 bases of the junction unmatched. CDR1 and CDR2 (germline): SGHRS, YFSETQ. CDR3 in amino acids: CASRAGGMTDTQYF. Written as DNA, the CDR3 is TGCGCCAGTAGAGCGGGGGGTATGACAGATACGCAGTATTTT.

This sequence joins TRBV7-9 and TRBJ2-6; possible D gene TRBD1, 6 bases. This CDR3 is 18 amino acids long. The germline V gene encodes CDR1 SEHNR and CDR2 FQNEAQ (reference sequence). V gave up 2 bases and J gave up 4 bases, with 18 bases separating them. The CDR3 bases are TGTGCCAGCAGCTTACCCCGACAGGCCTTGGGAGGGGCCAACGTCCTGACTTTC. Its translation is CASSLPRQALGGANVLTF.

V gene TRBV5-6 combines with J gene TRBJ2-3, with 8 bases that match TRBD2. Looked up from germline, CDR1 is SGHDT and CDR2 is YYEEEE. This CDR3 is built from 17 residues. Losses at the gene ends were 2 bases for V and 3 bases for J; bases not matched to a gene: 11. The CDR3 reads CASSLRSGGPETDTQYF. CDR3 DNA sequence: TGTGCCAGCAGCTTAAGGAGCGGGGGTCCTGAGACAGATACGCAGTATTTT.

This chain joins TRBV6-5 and TRBJ1-6; unclear D gene. Germline V gene sequence: CDR1 MNHEY, CDR2 SVGAGI. V was cut by 7 bases and J by 6 bases, with 10 bases left in between. The CDR3 extends over 13 amino acids. This CDR3 is CASTQGVNSPLHF. The CDR3 DNA reads as TGTGCCAGCACCCAAGGAGTTAATTCACCCCTCCACTTT.

The CDR3 nucleotides read TGTGCCAGTATAAAGGCGGAGGGCTATGGCTACACCTTC. It translates to CASIKAEGYGYTF. The V call is TRBV19, the J call TRBJ1-2, with D unresolved. The CDR3 extends over 13 amino acids. Germline CDR1 and CDR2: LNHDA and SQIVND (reference sequence). Trimming stripped 7 bases from V and 4 bases from J, with 13 bases between.

This clone is a singleton in its sample. The J gene is TRBJ2-5, the V gene TRBV7-2; tentative D call: TRBD1 (6 bases). V was pared by 5 bases and J by 0 bases, with 10 bases between. The CDR3 has 14 amino acids. Germline V gene sequence: CDR1 SGHTA, CDR2 FQGNSA. The CDR3 coding sequence is TGTGCCAGCAGCACCCGGGACAACCAAGAGACCCAGTACTTC. Protein sequence: CASSTRDNQETQYF. Supplemented by reference TRBV7-2 and TRBJ2-5, the full variable domain reads GAGVSQSPSNKVTEKGKDVELRCDPISGHTALYWYRQSLGQGLEFLIYFQGNSAPDKSGLPSDRFSAERTGGSVSTLTIQRTQQEDSAVYLCASSTRDNQETQYFGPGTRLLVL.

V gene TRBV27 combines with J gene TRBJ1-3; 7 nucleotides align to TRBD1. Germline CDR1 is MNHEY and CDR2 is SMNVEV (reference sequence). The CDR3 runs 15 residues. V lost 4 bases to trimming and J lost 0 bases; unmatched junction nucleotides: 3. The CDR3 coding sequence is TGTGCCAGCAGTTCGGGACAGACCTCTGGAAACACCATATATTTT. This gives the protein CASSSGQTSGNTIYF.

The chain carries TRBV11-3 and TRBJ1-1; D is ambiguous. Germline V lookup: CDR1 SGHNT, CDR2 YENEEA. V was pared by 3 bases and J by 0 bases, with 5 bases between. The length of the CDR3 is 13 residues. CDR3: CASSFGLNTEAFF. CDR3 in DNA: TGTGCCAGCAGCTTCGGGTTGAACACTGAAGCTTTCTTT.

Remarks on this clone: One junction end disagrees with the germline gene, perhaps due to a read error. The chain carries TRBV19 and TRBJ2-1; 16 nucleotides match TRBD2. CDR1 LNHDA and CDR2 SQIVND come from the germline V gene (reference sequence). This CDR3 has 16 amino acids. The DNA of the CDR3 is TGTGCCAGTCGTATCGGGACTAGCGGGGGGGCCGGTGAGCAGTTCTTC. It translates to CASRIGTSGGAGEQFF.

The rearrangement links TRBV4-1 to TRBJ2-7, with a tentative D call TRBD1 (6 bases). Germline loops: CDR1 MGHRA, CDR2 YSYEKL. Trimming pared 0 bases from V and 0 bases from J, leaving 9 bases between. The CDR3 is 15 amino acids. CDR3 DNA: TGCGCCAGCAGCCAAGAGAGGGACACCTCCTACGAGCAGTACTTC. Translation gives CASSQERDTSYEQYF.

V usage is TRBV18 and J usage is TRBJ2-1, with 10 positions matching TRBD1. CDR3 length: 14 amino acids. Germline-derived CDR1 and CDR2 are KGHSH and LQKENI. V dropped 3 bases and J dropped 7; count of bases not matched to a gene: 3. CDR3 sequence (DNA): TGTGCCAGCTCACCCGGACAGGGGGGAAATGAGCAGTTCTTC. Translation gives CASSPGQGGNEQFF.

The chain joins TRBV9 to TRBJ2-2, with 9 nucleotides matching TRBD1. Trimming took 2 bases from V and 6 from J; bases not matched to a gene: 5. The CDR3 length is 15 residues. In germline, CDR1 is SGDLS, CDR2 YYNGEE. The chain's CDR3 is CASSVAGTGPGELFF. CDR3 DNA: TGTGCCAGCAGCGTTGCCGGGACAGGGCCCGGGGAGCTGTTTTTT.

V and J are TRBV10-2 and TRBJ2-3, with D possibly matching TRBD2 (6 bases). The CDR3 contains 16 residues. Trimming stripped 0 bases from V and 0 bases from J, with 10 bases between. Germline CDR1 and CDR2: WSHSY and SAAADI. The CDR3 loop reads CASSESLAYSTDTQYF. CDR3 coding DNA: TGCGCCAGCAGTGAGTCACTAGCCTATAGCACAGATACGCAGTATTTT.

This chain links TRBV25-1 with TRBJ2-3; TRBD2 is a possible D gene (6 bases). This CDR3 spans 13 amino acids. Germline CDR1 and CDR2: MGHDK and SYGVNS. V was pared by 5 bases and J by 4 bases, with 10 bases between. The CDR3 here is CASSSSSADTQYF. The CDR3 DNA reads as TGTGCCAGCAGTTCTTCTAGCGCAGATACGCAGTATTTT.

V is TRBV7-2 and J is TRBJ2-6, with a tentative D call TRBD1 (5 bases). The germline V gene encodes CDR1 SGHTA and CDR2 FQGNSA. V lost 2 bases to trimming and J lost 2 bases, with 10 bases between them. The CDR3 spans 16 residues. The chain's CDR3 is CASSLRTTTGANVLTF. DNA of the CDR3: TGTGCCAGCAGCTTAAGGACAACGACTGGGGCCAACGTCCTGACTTTC.

The chain joins TRBV24-1 to TRBJ2-3; D uncertain. Germline values: CDR1 KGHDR, CDR2 SFDVKD. Trimming removed 5 bases at V and 5 bases at J, with 4 bases between. This CDR3 is 11 amino acids long. For the CDR3, the DNA is TGTGCCACCAGTGCGGGAGATACGCAGTATTTT. This sequence encodes CATSAGDTQYF.

This chain joins TRBV7-9 and TRBJ2-6, with D possibly matching TRBD1 (5 bases). CDR1 and CDR2 from the germline V gene are SEHNR and FQNEAQ (reference sequence). The V end lost 1 base, the J end lost 4 bases, and 14 bases lay between the germline ends. CDR3 size: 17 residues. Here the CDR3 reads CASSLGGGRAGANVLTF. Written as DNA, the CDR3 is TGTGCCAGCAGCTTAGGGGGCGGCAGGGCCGGGGCCAACGTCCTGACTTTC.